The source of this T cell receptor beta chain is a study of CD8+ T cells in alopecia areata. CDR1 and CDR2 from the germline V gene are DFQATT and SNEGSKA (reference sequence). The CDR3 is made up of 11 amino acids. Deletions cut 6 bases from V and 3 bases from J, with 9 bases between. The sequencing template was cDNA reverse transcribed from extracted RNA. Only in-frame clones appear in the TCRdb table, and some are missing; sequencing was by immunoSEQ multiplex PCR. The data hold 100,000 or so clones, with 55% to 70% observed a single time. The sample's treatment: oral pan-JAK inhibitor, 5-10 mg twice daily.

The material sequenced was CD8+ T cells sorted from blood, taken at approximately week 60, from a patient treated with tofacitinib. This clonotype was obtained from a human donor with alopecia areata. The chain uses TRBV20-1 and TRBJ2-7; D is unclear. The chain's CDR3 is CSAAIDYEQYF. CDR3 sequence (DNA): TGCAGTGCCGCTATAGACTACGAGCAGTACTTC.